This TCR beta chain was profiled in a study of response to subunit inactivated influenza vaccine. In regard to this clonotype: No antigen is known for it.

Study outcomes and limitations: It was the authors' suggestion that each seasonal influenza vaccination recruits few new T cells.

TCRdb re-called the RT-PCR reads with MiXCR, one entry per CDR3 protein. The sample includes 600,000 to 700,000 distinct CDR3 sequences, 14% of them seen just once. Source: PBMCs from blood, taken around two weeks before vaccination. The receptor was isolated from a man between 50 and 59 years old who received an inactivated influenza vaccine.

CDR3 sequence reads: CASSRPVAREQYF. CDR3 bases: TGTGCCAGCAGCCGCCCGGTTGCGCGAGAGCAGTACTTC. V usage is TRBV6-2 or TRBV6-3 and J usage is TRBJ2-7; D is uncertain. The CDR3 covers 13 residues. Trimming took 6 bases from V and 7 from J, leaving 16 bases between them. Germline assignment: CDR1 MNHEY and CDR2 SVGEGT.